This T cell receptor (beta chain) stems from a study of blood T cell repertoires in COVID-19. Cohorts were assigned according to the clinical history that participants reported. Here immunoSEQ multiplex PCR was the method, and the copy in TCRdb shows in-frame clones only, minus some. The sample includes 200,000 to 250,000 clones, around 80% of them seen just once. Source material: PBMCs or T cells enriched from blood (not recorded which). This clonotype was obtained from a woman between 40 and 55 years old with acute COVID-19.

The CDR3 here is CASSLPIGGTGQETQYF. In DNA form, the CDR3 reads TGTGCCAGCAGCTTACCCATTGGAGGGACAGGACAAGAGACCCAGTACTTC. The V call is TRBV7-2, the J call TRBJ2-5, with 8 bases identical to TRBD1. V shed 2 bases and J 2 bases; nucleotides not matched to a gene: 10. The CDR3 contains 17 residues. The V gene's germline CDR1 is SGHTA and CDR2 FQGNSA.